This T cell receptor beta chain stems from a study of identical twins. Each CDR3 protein gets one entry after TCRdb re-called the 5' RACE reads with MiXCR. The table shows 470,000 or so distinct CDR3 sequences, with 20% to 25% occurring only once. The CDR3 is made up of 12 amino acids. Germline loops: CDR1 LNHDA, CDR2 SQIVND (reference sequence). After removal of 10 bases from V and 5 bases from J, the junction contained 6 bases not matched to a gene. This same sample was also taken into another study, of T cells expressing NK-cell markers. From that study: In a few donors, dominant clonotypes made up about 28.3-65% of CD3+CD56-NKG2C+ cells.

The chain joins TRBV19 to TRBJ2-5, with 8 bases aligning to TRBD1. The sequenced material came from CD4+ T cells sorted from blood. This TCR derives from a woman aged 18-29 years in good health. This CDR3 is CATTDRVETQYF. DNA for the CDR3: TGTGCCACCACGGACAGGGTCGAGACCCAGTACTTC.